A selection of T cell receptor beta chains follows, all from one sample in a study of post-analysis software for immune sequencing data. From the PCR reads, TCRdb called clonotypes with MiXCR, one entry per CDR3 protein. This table has over 250,000 distinct CDR3 sequences, 30% to 45% appearing once. The sample was blood. Receptors were obtained from a girl between 10 and 17 years old with multiple sclerosis. Both conserved end residues are part of each CDR3. A D gene is named only where the DNA matches it firmly. Not all rows give a size; the values are once, few, many and, for expanded clones, a class.

d_call	v_call	clone_size	j_call	cdr3_aa	cdr3_nt
TRBD2	TRBV5-1	-	TRBJ2-1	CASSMSGTSEYNEQFF	TGCGCCAGCAGCATGTCCGGGACTAGCGAGTACAATGAGCAGTTCTTC
-	TRBV5-1	few	TRBJ2-2	CASSFDGPGGELFF	TGCGCCAGCAGCTTCGATGGGCCCGGTGGGGAGCTGTTTTTT
TRBD2	TRBV5-6	few	TRBJ2-7	CASSFRRTSSYEQYF	TGTGCCAGCAGCTTTCGAAGGACTAGCTCCTACGAGCAGTACTTC
TRBD2	TRBV25-1	many	TRBJ2-1	CASSDPFSGSMDEQFF	TGTGCCAGCAGTGACCCTTTTAGCGGGAGTATGGATGAGCAGTTCTTC
-	TRBV7-2	many	TRBJ2-5	CASSLNKGRETQYF	TGTGCCAGCAGCCTTAACAAGGGGCGAGAGACCCAGTACTTC
TRBD1	TRBV20-1	-	TRBJ2-3	CSASTGEDTQYF	TGCAGTGCTAGCACAGGGGAAGATACGCAGTATTTT
-	TRBV20-1	-	TRBJ1-1	CSARWAGAFF	TGCAGTGCTAGATGGGCAGGAGCTTTCTTT
TRBD1	TRBV6-6	-	TRBJ2-2	CASSYYGQGSGELFF	TGTGCCAGCAGTTACTACGGACAGGGGAGCGGGGAGCTGTTTTTT
-	TRBV7-2	many	TRBJ1-2	CASSLARGYTF	TGTGCCAGCAGCTTAGCCCGGGGCTACACCTTC
-	TRBV7-2	-	TRBJ2-7	CASSIEDSRIVAYEQYF	TGTGCCAGCAGCATCGAGGACAGTCGGATAGTGGCCTACGAGCAGTACTTC
-	TRBV29-1	many	TRBJ1-5	CSVRGNQPQHF	TGCAGCGTTCGGGGCAATCAGCCCCAGCATTTT
-	TRBV6-2/TRBV6-3	few	TRBJ2-5	CASSALLRTTIWETQYF	TGTGCCAGCAGTGCCCTCCTACGGACCACGATCTGGGAGACCCAGTACTTC
-	TRBV7-9	-	TRBJ2-2	CAGGRGTNTGELFF	TGTGCCGGTGGCCGGGGCACGAACACCGGGGAGCTGTTTTTT
TRBD2	TRBV7-2	-	TRBJ2-1	CASSLDRNSGYNEQFF	TGTGCCAGCAGCTTAGATAGGAATAGCGGGTACAATGAGCAGTTCTTC
TRBD1	TRBV30	-	TRBJ1-3	CAWSSTGVGNTIYF	TGTGCCTGGAGTTCGACAGGGGTTGGAAACACCATATATTTT
TRBD2	TRBV20-1	many	TRBJ2-2	CSASGGSETGELFF	TGCAGTGCTAGTGGCGGGAGCGAGACCGGGGAGCTGTTTTTT
TRBD2	TRBV12-3/TRBV12-4	once	TRBJ2-1	CASSLPAGLAGGYNEQFF	TGTGCCAGCAGTTTACCAGCGGGGCTAGCGGGGGGATACAATGAGCAGTTCTTC